The rows below give T cell receptor beta chains drawn from one sample of a study of blood T cell repertoires in COVID-19. Assay: immunoSEQ multiplex PCR; the TCRdb copy retains only in-frame clones and omits some. The sample shows some 89,000 clones, 81% of them seen only once. Sequencing used peripheral blood. These receptors originate from a man aged 55 to 69 with acute or convalescent COVID-19. Each CDR3 is given with its conserved first and last residue. A D gene is named only where the DNA matches it firmly. Expanded clones are given a class, and other clones once, few, many or no size at all.

clone size | J gene | V gene | D gene | CDR3 protein | CDR3 DNA
- | TRBJ2-7 | TRBV7-2 | TRBD2 | CASSFSGLGTREQYF | TGTGCCAGCAGCTTTTCTGGACTAGGCACGCGCGAGCAGTACTTC
- | TRBJ2-7 | TRBV5-1 | TRBD2 | CASSSTPSGSIYEQYF | TGCGCCAGCAGCTCAACTCCTAGCGGGAGTATCTACGAGCAGTACTTC
once | TRBJ2-7 | TRBV27 | - | CASSFSAATSYEQYF | TGTGCCAGCAGTTTTAGTGCCGCTACCTCCTACGAGCAGTACTTC
- | TRBJ1-2 | TRBV12-3/TRBV12-4 | - | CASSFGMNVGYTF | TGTGCCAGCAGTTTTGGCATGAACGTTGGCTACACCTTC
- | TRBJ2-3 | TRBV28 | TRBD2 | CASSARTSGSLNTQYF | TGTGCCAGCAGCGCTCGGACTAGCGGGAGTTTAAATACGCAGTATTTT
- | TRBJ1-1 | TRBV5-4 | TRBD1 | CASSLDLQGVAEAFF | TGTGCCAGCAGCTTGGATCTTCAGGGGGTCGCTGAAGCTTTCTTT
- | TRBJ1-1 | TRBV27 | - | CASSRNTEAFF | TGTGCCAGCAGCCGGAACACTGAAGCTTTCTTT
- | TRBJ1-5 | TRBV28 | - | CASSLVGEYSNQPQHF | TGTGCCAGCAGTTTAGTGGGCGAATATAGCAATCAGCCCCAGCATTTT
- | TRBJ2-7 | TRBV5-4 | - | CASSSPGQAKIENEQYF | TGTGCCAGCAGCTCCCCTGGACAAGCCAAGATCGAGAACGAGCAGTACTTC
- | TRBJ2-1 | TRBV5-1 | - | CASSLVVSYNEQFF | TGCGCCAGCAGCTTGGTCGTCTCCTACAATGAGCAGTTCTTC
- | TRBJ2-7 | TRBV7-8 | TRBD1 | CASSNRDRLSYEQYF | TGTGCCAGCAGCAACCGGGACAGGCTTTCCTACGAGCAGTACTTC
once | TRBJ2-7 | TRBV19 | TRBD1 | CASSARQGGPYEQYF | TGTGCCAGTAGTGCCCGACAGGGCGGACCTTACGAGCAGTACTTC
- | TRBJ2-3 | TRBV3-1/TRBV3-2 | - | CASSQGQGITDTQYF | TGTGCCAGCAGCCAGGGGCAGGGTATCACAGATACGCAGTATTTT
- | TRBJ2-1 | TRBV6-5 | - | CASSYSSEGFNEQFF | TGTGCCAGCAGTTACTCCTCAGAGGGATTCAATGAGCAGTTCTTC
few | TRBJ2-2 | TRBV19 | - | CASSEQGSGELFF | TGTGCCAGTAGTGAACAGGGTTCCGGGGAGCTGTTTTTT
- | TRBJ2-3 | TRBV28 | - | CASSFPGGTDTQYF | TGTGCCAGCAGTTTCCCGGGAGGCACAGATACGCAGTATTTT
- | TRBJ2-1 | TRBV2 | - | CASSVDTYNEQFF | TGTGCCAGCAGTGTTGACACCTACAATGAGCAGTTCTTC
once | TRBJ1-3 | TRBV10-3 | TRBD1 | CAISRQGTGSAGNTIYF | TGTGCCATCAGTCGCCAGGGGACAGGGTCGGCTGGAAACACCATATATTTT
- | TRBJ1-1 | TRBV7-6 | - | CASSPGPGQYTEAFF | TGTGCCAGCAGCCCCGGCCCCGGACAGTACACTGAAGCTTTCTTT
- | TRBJ2-3 | TRBV19 | TRBD1 | CASSIGQGASPTDTQYF | TGTGCCAGTAGTATAGGACAGGGGGCTTCTCCCACAGATACGCAGTATTTT
- | TRBJ2-7 | TRBV27 | - | CASSRDRTYEQYF | TGTGCCAGCAGCCGTGACAGGACCTACGAGCAGTACTTC
- | TRBJ2-1 | TRBV5-1 | TRBD2 | CASSLGLAGFYEQFF | TGCGCCAGCAGCTTGGGACTAGCGGGATTCTATGAGCAGTTCTTC
once | TRBJ2-5 | TRBV7-2 | - | CASSFKETQYF | TGTGCCAGCAGCTTCAAAGAGACCCAGTACTTC
- | TRBJ2-2 | TRBV5-1 | - | CASSLEPRGYTGELFF | TGCGCCAGCAGCTTGGAGCCACGAGGTTACACCGGGGAGCTGTTTTTT
- | TRBJ2-2 | TRBV30 | TRBD2 | CACSGTSRGTGELFF | TGTGCCTGTTCCGGGACTAGCAGAGGCACCGGGGAGCTGTTTTTT
- | TRBJ2-1 | TRBV18 | - | CASSPAEQGVNEQFF | TGTGCCAGCTCACCGGCCGAGCAGGGTGTCAATGAGCAGTTCTTC
- | TRBJ2-2 | TRBV11-3 | TRBD2 | CASSLDHTSGRVLNTNTGELFF | TGTGCCAGCAGCTTAGATCATACTAGCGGGAGGGTTCTCAATACGAACACCGGGGAGCTGTTTTTT
few | TRBJ2-7 | TRBV27 | - | CASSLSPRVSYEQYF | TGTGCCAGCAGTTTATCACCCAGGGTCTCCTACGAGCAGTACTTC
- | TRBJ1-3 | TRBV25-1 | - | CASSELPGGNTIYF | TGTGCCAGCAGTGAATTGCCCGGTGGAAACACCATATATTTT
- | TRBJ1-1 | TRBV29-1 | TRBD1 | CSVIDRGRATEAFF | TGCAGCGTGATCGACAGGGGGCGGGCCACTGAAGCTTTCTTT
few | TRBJ2-7 | TRBV11-3 | TRBD1 | CASSSTGTGGYEQYF | TGTGCCAGCAGCTCCACCGGGACAGGGGGCTACGAGCAGTACTTC
- | TRBJ2-3 | TRBV10-3 | TRBD2 | CAISGTTSGRADTQYF | TGTGCCATCAGTGGAACGACTAGCGGGAGAGCGGATACGCAGTATTTT
- | TRBJ1-4 | TRBV5-4 | TRBD1 | CASSLDRGEKLFF | TGTGCCAGCAGCCTTGACAGGGGTGAAAAACTGTTTTTT
- | TRBJ1-5 | TRBV3-1/TRBV3-2 | TRBD1 | CASSQGTGGTGQPQHF | TGTGCCAGCAGCCAAGGAACAGGGGGCACGGGTCAGCCCCAGCATTTT